The rows below give T cell receptor beta chains drawn from one sample of a study of blood T cell repertoires in COVID-19. Sequencing used immunoSEQ multiplex PCR; TCRdb keeps in-frame clones, though not all of them. The sample comprises 400,000 or so clones, 85% to 90% of which are singletons, and around 1.1% rests with the top ten. The sample taken for sequencing was PBMCs or T cells enriched from blood (not recorded which). Receptor source: a young man who had recovered from COVID-19. The CDR3 runs from the conserved cysteine through the conserved F or W. The D gene is left open where the match is weak. Clone size is not always given. Where it is, it says once, few, many or a class for expanded clones.

D | J | V | size | DNA | CDR3
NA | TRBJ2-4 | TRBV9 | NA | TGTGCCAGCAGCGTAGTTATACTAGCCAAAAACATTCAGTACTTC | CASSVVILAKNIQYF
TRBD1 | TRBJ1-2 | TRBV7-2 | once | TGTGCCAGCAGCGCCGGGACAGGGAGGGGCTACACCTTC | CASSAGTGRGYTF
TRBD2 | TRBJ2-7 | TRBV6-1 | once | TGTGCCAGCAGTGAAGGTCTAGCGGGAAGATACTCCTACGAGCAGTACTTC | CASSEGLAGRYSYEQYF
NA | TRBJ2-3 | TRBV20-1 | NA | TGCAGTGCTAGTCAGACTGGAAATACGCAGTATTTT | CSASQTGNTQYF
TRBD2 | TRBJ2-3 | TRBV9 | once | TGTGCCAGCAGCGCTACGGGACTAGCGGGTATCACAGATACGCAGTATTTT | CASSATGLAGITDTQYF
NA | TRBJ2-7 | TRBV3-1/TRBV3-2 | NA | TGTGCCAGCAGCCCAGGACAGCCGCCGGCCGAGCAGTACTTC | CASSPGQPPAEQYF
NA | TRBJ2-5 | TRBV6-1 | NA | TGTGCCAGCAGTGAAAGAAAGGGGGTAGAGACCCAGTACTTC | CASSERKGVETQYF
NA | TRBJ2-1 | TRBV27 | NA | TGTGCCAGCAGTTTACGGGGTAATGAGCAGTTCTTC | CASSLRGNEQFF
TRBD2 | TRBJ2-2 | TRBV3-1/TRBV3-2 | NA | TGTGCCAGCACTGATCACCCGGGACTAGCGGGGTACACCGGGGAGCTGTTTTTT | CASTDHPGLAGYTGELFF
NA | TRBJ1-1 | TRBV27 | NA | TGTGCCAGCAGTCCATGGACAGTAAGGTCGAACACTGAAGCTTTCTTT | CASSPWTVRSNTEAFF
NA | TRBJ1-2 | TRBV7-9 | NA | TGTGCCAGCAGCTTAGGCCCAGCTAACTATGGCTACACCTTC | CASSLGPANYGYTF
NA | TRBJ2-1 | TRBV27 | NA | TGTGCCAGCAAATCCCCGGGGTACTACAATGAGCAGTTCTTC | CASKSPGYYNEQFF
NA | TRBJ2-2 | TRBV4-1 | NA | TGCGCCAGCAGCCAAACGGGACTCCTTTACACCGGGGAGCTGTTTTTT | CASSQTGLLYTGELFF
TRBD1 | TRBJ2-5 | TRBV23-1 | NA | TGCGCCAGTTGGACAGGGGGGGAGTCGGAGACCCAGTACTTC | CASWTGGESETQYF
TRBD1 | TRBJ2-5 | TRBV28 | NA | TGTGCCAGCACGGACAGGGAAGAGACCCAGTACTTC | CASTDREETQYF
TRBD1 | TRBJ2-2 | TRBV20-1 | NA | TGCAGTGCTAGTTTGAGACAGGGCCCCACCGGGGAGCTGTTTTTT | CSASLRQGPTGELFF
TRBD1 | TRBJ1-6 | TRBV10-1 | NA | TGCGCCAGCGCTCAACGACAGGGGAGCCCACCCCTCCACTTT | CASAQRQGSPPLHF
NA | TRBJ2-5 | TRBV6-2/TRBV6-3 | NA | TGTGCCAGCAGTTACTCGGGCCCCCAAGAGACCCAGTACTTC | CASSYSGPQETQYF
TRBD1 | TRBJ1-6 | TRBV15 | NA | TGTGCCACCAGCAGAGGACAGGGGATTTCACCCCTCCACTTT | CATSRGQGISPLHF
NA | TRBJ1-5 | TRBV12-2 | NA | TGTGCAAGTCGCTTGGCGGAGGTTTTCGTGACAGGGGGCGTCGGCAATCAGCCCCAGCATTTT | CASRLAEVFVTGGVGNQPQHF
TRBD1 | TRBJ1-4 | TRBV7-2 | NA | TGTGCCAGCAGCTTAGCGCGGACAGGCTCGGGTGAAAAACTGTTTTTT | CASSLARTGSGEKLFF
TRBD1 | TRBJ2-7 | TRBV9 | NA | TGTGCCAGCAGCGTAGGTTCCGGGACAGGGGATAACGAGCAGTACTTC | CASSVGSGTGDNEQYF
NA | TRBJ1-5 | TRBV9 | NA | TGTGCCAGCAGCGTAGGCTGGGAGGGATCGGAGCCCCAGCATTTT | CASSVGWEGSEPQHF
NA | TRBJ1-3 | TRBV12-5 | NA | TGTGCTAGTGGTTTTGCAGGCCGGAACTCTGGAAACACCATATATTTT | CASGFAGRNSGNTIYF
NA | TRBJ2-3 | TRBV6-4 | NA | TGTGCCAGCAGTGTAGGCGGGATTGGGACAGATACGCAGTATTTT | CASSVGGIGTDTQYF
NA | TRBJ1-5 | TRBV21-1 | NA | TGTGCCAGCAGCATGGGCAGAGTCAATCAGCCCCAGCATTTT | CASSMGRVNQPQHF
TRBD1 | TRBJ2-5 | TRBV7-9 | NA | TGTGCCAGCAGCTTAGATTCGAGGGGGCCCGGGGAGACCCAGTACTTC | CASSLDSRGPGETQYF
TRBD1 | TRBJ2-1 | TRBV5-5 | NA | TGTGCCAGCAGCTTGCCCCAAGGGGGCATCCATGAGCAGTTCTTC | CASSLPQGGIHEQFF
NA | TRBJ1-2 | TRBV19 | few | TGTGCCAGTAGTATTACAGGAGCTAAGTTTGGCTACACCTTC | CASSITGAKFGYTF
TRBD1 | TRBJ1-6 | TRBV5-1 | NA | TGCGCCAGCAGCTTGGCCGGGACAGATTATTCACCCCTCCACTTT | CASSLAGTDYSPLHF
TRBD1 | TRBJ2-1 | TRBV28 | NA | TGTGCCAACGCGAGAGGACAGGGCTACAATGAGCAGTTCTTC | CANARGQGYNEQFF
TRBD2 | TRBJ2-2 | TRBV29-1 | once | TGCAGCGCAGAGCGGGAGTGGGGCACCGGGGAGCTGTTTTTT | CSAEREWGTGELFF
NA | TRBJ2-2 | TRBV24-1 | NA | TGTGCCACCAGTGATTCAGGGTTTTCCGGGGAGCTGTTTTTT | CATSDSGFSGELFF
NA | TRBJ2-7 | TRBV27 | once | TGTGCCAGCAGTTTATCCCGCCAGGGCCTTTCCTACGAGCAGTACTTC | CASSLSRQGLSYEQYF
TRBD1 | TRBJ1-2 | TRBV11-1 | NA | TGTGCCAGCAGCGCCTCGGGACAGGGTGAATTCGATGGCTACACCTTC | CASSASGQGEFDGYTF
TRBD2 | TRBJ2-7 | TRBV27 | NA | TGTGCCAGCAGTTTAAAGGCGGGAGGGGTCTCCGAGCAGTACTTC | CASSLKAGGVSEQYF
NA | TRBJ2-1 | TRBV11-2 | NA | TGTGCCAGCAGCTCGGGACTGTTCAATGAGCAGTTCTTC | CASSSGLFNEQFF
TRBD1 | TRBJ1-3 | TRBV7-9 | NA | TGTGCCAGCAGCCCAACCCCGGGACAGGGGGCTTCTGGAAACACCATATATTTT | CASSPTPGQGASGNTIYF
NA | TRBJ1-5 | TRBV30 | NA | TGTGCCTGGAGTGTCCACTCAGGGCGGCCCCAGCATTTT | CAWSVHSGRPQHF
TRBD2 | TRBJ2-3 | TRBV12-5 | NA | TGTGCTAGTGGTTTAGCGGGAGGGCCGAGCACAGATACGCAGTATTTT | CASGLAGGPSTDTQYF
NA | TRBJ2-3 | TRBV6-5 | NA | TGTGCCAGCAGACAGGGCTTCGCTAGCACAGATACGCAGTATTTT | CASRQGFASTDTQYF
TRBD1 | TRBJ1-2 | TRBV5-6 | few | TGTGCCAGCAGCTGGAGGCTGACAGGGTTTAACTATGGCTACACCTTC | CASSWRLTGFNYGYTF
TRBD1 | TRBJ1-2 | TRBV12-5 | NA | TGTGCTAGTGGTCGGGACAGAGGAGGCTACACCTTC | CASGRDRGGYTF
TRBD2 | TRBJ2-1 | TRBV28 | NA | TGTGCCAGTCCTCCTGCAGCGGGAGGGCCACGGGAGCAGTTCTTC | CASPPAAGGPREQFF
NA | TRBJ2-1 | TRBV29-1 | NA | TGCAGCGTCCGTAGGACAGGGGCGGTAACTAGCGGGCCATCCGATGAGCAGTTCTTC | CSVRRTGAVTSGPSDEQFF
TRBD2 | TRBJ2-1 | TRBV2 | NA | TGTGCCAGCAGAGACAACGCTTGGGAGGGTAATTACAATGAGCAGTTCTTC | CASRDNAWEGNYNEQFF